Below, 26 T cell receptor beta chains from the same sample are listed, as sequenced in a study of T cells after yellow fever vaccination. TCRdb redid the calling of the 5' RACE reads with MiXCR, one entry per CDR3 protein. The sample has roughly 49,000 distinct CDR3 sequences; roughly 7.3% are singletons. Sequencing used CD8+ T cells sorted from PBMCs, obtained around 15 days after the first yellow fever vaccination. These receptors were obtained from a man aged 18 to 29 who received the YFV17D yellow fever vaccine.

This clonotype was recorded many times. The CDR3 loop reads CASRTLGLGNTIYF. The CDR3 nucleotides read TGTGCCAGCAGAACCCTCGGATTAGGAAACACCATATATTTT. This sequence joins TRBV12-3 or TRBV12-4 and TRBJ1-3; no reliable D call. This CDR3 has 14 amino acids. Trimming stripped 6 bases from V and 4 bases from J, with 13 bases between.

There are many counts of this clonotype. The CDR3 DNA reads TGTGCCAGCTCACCTAGCGGGGGCCGCACAGATACGCAGTATTTT. Translation: CASSPSGGRTDTQYF. This rearrangement joins TRBV18 to TRBJ2-3, with TRBD2 matching 9 bases. The J segment lost 1 base and the V segment lost 3 bases, leaving 2 bases of the junction unmatched. This CDR3 has 15 amino acids. CDR1 is KGHSH and CDR2 is LQKENI in the germline V gene.

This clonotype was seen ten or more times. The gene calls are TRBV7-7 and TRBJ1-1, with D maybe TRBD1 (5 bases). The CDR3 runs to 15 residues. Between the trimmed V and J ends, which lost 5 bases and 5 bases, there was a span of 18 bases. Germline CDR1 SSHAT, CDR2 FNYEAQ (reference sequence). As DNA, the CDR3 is TGTGCCAGCAGCAGATTGGACATCTCTATAACTGAAGCTTTCTTT. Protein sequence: CASSRLDISITEAFF.

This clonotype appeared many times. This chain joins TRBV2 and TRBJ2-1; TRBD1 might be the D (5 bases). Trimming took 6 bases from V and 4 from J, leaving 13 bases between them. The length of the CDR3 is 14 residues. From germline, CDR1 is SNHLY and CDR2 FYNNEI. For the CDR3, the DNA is TGTGCCAGCAGGTTACAGGAGCCATACAATGAGCAGTTCTTC. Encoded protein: CASRLQEPYNEQFF.

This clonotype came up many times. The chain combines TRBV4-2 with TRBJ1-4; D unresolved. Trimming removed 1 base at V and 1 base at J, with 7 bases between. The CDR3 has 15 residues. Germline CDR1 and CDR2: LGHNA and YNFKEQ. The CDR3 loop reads CASSQVAETNEKLFF. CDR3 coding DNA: TGTGCCAGCAGCCAAGTTGCAGAAACTAATGAAAAACTGTTTTTT.

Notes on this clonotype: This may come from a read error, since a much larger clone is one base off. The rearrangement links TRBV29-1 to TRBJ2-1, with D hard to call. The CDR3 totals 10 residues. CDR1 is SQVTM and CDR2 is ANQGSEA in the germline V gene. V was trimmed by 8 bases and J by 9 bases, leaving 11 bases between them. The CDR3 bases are TGCAGCATTGCCCATACTGAGCAGTTCTTC. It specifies CSIAHTEQFF.

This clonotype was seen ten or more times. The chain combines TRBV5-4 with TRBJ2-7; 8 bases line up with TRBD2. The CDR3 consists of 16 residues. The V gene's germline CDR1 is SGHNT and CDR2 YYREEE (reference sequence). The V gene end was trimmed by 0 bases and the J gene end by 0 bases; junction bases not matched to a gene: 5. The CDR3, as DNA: TGTGCCAGCAGCTTGGCTTCGGGGGGGGCCTCCTACGAGCAGTACTTC. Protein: CASSLASGGASYEQYF.

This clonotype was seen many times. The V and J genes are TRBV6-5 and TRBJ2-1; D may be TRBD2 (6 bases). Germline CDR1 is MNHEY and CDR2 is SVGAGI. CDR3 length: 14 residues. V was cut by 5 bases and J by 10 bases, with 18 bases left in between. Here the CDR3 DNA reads TGTGCCAGCAGTCCGACTAGGGGCTTAGGAGAGCAGTTCTTC. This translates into CASSPTRGLGEQFF.

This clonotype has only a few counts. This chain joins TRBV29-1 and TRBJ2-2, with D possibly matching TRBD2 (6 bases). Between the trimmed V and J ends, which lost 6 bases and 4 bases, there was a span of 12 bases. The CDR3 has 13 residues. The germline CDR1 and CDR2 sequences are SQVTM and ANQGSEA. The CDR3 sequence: CSVGGLTTGELFF. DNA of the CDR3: TGCAGCGTCGGGGGACTCACCACCGGGGAGCTGTTTTTT.

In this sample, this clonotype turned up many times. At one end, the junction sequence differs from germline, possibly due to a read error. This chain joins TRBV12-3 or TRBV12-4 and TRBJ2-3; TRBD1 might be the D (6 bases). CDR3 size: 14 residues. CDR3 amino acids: CASSPKTGPDMQYF. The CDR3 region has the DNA TGTGCCAGCAGTCCTAAGACAGGCCCGGATATGCAGTATTTT.

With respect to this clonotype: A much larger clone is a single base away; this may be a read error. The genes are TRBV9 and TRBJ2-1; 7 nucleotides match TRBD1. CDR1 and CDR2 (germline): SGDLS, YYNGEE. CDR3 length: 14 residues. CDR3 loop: CAISPRGLMNEQFF. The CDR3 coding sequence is TGTGCCATCAGCCCTAGGGGGCTCATGAATGAGCAGTTCTTC.

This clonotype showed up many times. CDR3 protein: CASSRDRVDEQFF. CDR3 DNA sequence: TGTGCCAGCAGTAGGGACAGGGTTGATGAGCAGTTCTTC. The rearrangement links TRBV12-3 or TRBV12-4 to TRBJ2-1; 9 bases map to TRBD1. This CDR3 region has 13 residues. V trimming: 5 bases; J trimming: 8 bases; junction bases outside the gene matches: 4.

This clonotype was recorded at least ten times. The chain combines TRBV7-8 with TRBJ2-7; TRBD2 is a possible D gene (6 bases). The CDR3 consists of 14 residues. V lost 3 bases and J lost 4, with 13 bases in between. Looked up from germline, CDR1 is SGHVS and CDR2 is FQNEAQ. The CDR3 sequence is CASSFGAGRYEQYV. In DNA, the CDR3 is TGTGCCAGCAGCTTCGGGGCAGGGAGGTACGAGCAGTACGTC.

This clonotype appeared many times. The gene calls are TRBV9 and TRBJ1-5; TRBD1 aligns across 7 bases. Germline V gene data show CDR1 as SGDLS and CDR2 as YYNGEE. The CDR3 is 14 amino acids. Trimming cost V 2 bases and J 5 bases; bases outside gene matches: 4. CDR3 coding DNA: TGTGCCAGCAGCGTCCGGGACAGTGATCAGCCCCAGCATTTT. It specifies CASSVRDSDQPQHF.

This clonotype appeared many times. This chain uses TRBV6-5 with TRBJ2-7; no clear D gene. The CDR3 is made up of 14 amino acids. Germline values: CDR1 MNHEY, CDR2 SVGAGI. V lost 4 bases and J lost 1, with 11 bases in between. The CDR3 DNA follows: TGTGCCAGCAGTTCTGACCAATTTTCCTACGAGCAGTACTTC. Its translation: CASSSDQFSYEQYF.

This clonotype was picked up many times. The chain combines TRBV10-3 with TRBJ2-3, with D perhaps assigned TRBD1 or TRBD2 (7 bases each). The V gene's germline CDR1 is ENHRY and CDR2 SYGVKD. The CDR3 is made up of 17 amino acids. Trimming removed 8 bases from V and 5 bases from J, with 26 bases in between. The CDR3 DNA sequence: TGTGCCATCGCCTCCACAGGGGTGCGGGGGCCGGAAGATACGCAGTATTTT. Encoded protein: CAIASTGVRGPEDTQYF.

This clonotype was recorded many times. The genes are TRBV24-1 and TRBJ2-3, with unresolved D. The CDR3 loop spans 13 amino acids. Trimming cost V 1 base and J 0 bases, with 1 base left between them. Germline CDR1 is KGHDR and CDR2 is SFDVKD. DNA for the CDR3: TGTGCCACCAGTGATTTTAGCACAGATACGCAGTATTTT. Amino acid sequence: CATSDFSTDTQYF.

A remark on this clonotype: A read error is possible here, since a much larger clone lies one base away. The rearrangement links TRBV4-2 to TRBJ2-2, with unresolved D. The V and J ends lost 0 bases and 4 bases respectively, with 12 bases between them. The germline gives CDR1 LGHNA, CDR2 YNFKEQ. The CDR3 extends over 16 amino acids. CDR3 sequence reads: CASSQDLGSGTGELFF. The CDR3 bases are TGTGCCAGCAGCCAAGATCTGGGGTCGGGCACCGGGGAGCTGTTTTTT.

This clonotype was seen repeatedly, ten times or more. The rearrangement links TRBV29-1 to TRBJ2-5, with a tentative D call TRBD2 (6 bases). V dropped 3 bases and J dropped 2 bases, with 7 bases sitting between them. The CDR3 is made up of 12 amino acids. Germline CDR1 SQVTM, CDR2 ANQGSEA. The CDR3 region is CSVEEGQETQYF. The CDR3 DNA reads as TGCAGCGTTGAGGAGGGGCAAGAGACCCAGTACTTC.

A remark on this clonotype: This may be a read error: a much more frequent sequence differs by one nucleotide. The DNA for the CDR3 is TGTGCCAGAAGCCAATCTTCTGGGGCCAACGTCCTGACTTTC. It encodes CARSQSSGANVLTF. The rearrangement links TRBV3-1 to TRBJ2-6; D remains unclear. CDR1 LGHDT and CDR2 YNNKEL come from the germline V gene (reference sequence). CDR3 length: 14 amino acids.

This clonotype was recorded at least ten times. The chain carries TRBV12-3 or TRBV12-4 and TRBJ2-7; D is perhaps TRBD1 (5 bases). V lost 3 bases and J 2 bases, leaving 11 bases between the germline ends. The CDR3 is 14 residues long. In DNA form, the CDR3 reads TGTGCCAGCAGTTTTTTCCAGGGCGCCTACGAGCAGTACTTC. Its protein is CASSFFQGAYEQYF.

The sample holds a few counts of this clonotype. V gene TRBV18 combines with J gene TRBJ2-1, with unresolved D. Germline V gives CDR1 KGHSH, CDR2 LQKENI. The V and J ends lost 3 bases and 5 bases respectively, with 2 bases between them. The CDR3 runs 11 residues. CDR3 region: CASSPDNEQFF. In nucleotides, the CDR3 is TGTGCCAGCTCACCCGACAATGAGCAGTTCTTC. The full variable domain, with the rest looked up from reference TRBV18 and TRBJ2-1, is NAGVMQNPRHLVRRRGQEARLRCSPMKGHSHVYWYRQLPEEGLKFMVYLQKENIIDESGMPKERFSAEFPKEGPSILRIQQVVRGDSAAYFCASSPDNEQFFGPGTRLTVL.

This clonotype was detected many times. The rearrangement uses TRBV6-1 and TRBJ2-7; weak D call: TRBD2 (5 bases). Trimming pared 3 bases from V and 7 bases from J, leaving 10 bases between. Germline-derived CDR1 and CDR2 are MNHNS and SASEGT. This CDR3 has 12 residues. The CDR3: CASSDSPGEQYF. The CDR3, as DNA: TGTGCCAGCAGTGACTCCCCGGGGGAGCAGTACTTC.

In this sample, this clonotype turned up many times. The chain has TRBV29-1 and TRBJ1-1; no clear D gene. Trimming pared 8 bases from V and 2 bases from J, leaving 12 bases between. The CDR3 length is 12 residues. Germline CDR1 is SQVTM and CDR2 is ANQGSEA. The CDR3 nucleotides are TGCAGCACTCGAACCGCTAACACTGAAGCTTTCTTT. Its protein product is CSTRTANTEAFF.

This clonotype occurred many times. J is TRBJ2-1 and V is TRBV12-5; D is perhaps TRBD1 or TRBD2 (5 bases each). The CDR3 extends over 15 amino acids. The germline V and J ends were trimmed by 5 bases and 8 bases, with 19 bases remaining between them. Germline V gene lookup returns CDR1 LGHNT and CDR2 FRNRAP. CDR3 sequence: CASGPGTIPSDEQFF. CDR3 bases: TGTGCTAGTGGTCCGGGGACCATTCCGTCGGATGAGCAGTTCTTC.

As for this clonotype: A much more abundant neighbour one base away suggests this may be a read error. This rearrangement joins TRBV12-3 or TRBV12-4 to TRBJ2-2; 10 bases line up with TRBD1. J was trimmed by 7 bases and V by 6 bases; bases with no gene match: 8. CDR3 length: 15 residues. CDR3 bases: TGTGCCAGCAGAGCCGGGACAGGGGATTTCGGGGAGCTGTTTTTT. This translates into CASRAGTGDFGELFF.